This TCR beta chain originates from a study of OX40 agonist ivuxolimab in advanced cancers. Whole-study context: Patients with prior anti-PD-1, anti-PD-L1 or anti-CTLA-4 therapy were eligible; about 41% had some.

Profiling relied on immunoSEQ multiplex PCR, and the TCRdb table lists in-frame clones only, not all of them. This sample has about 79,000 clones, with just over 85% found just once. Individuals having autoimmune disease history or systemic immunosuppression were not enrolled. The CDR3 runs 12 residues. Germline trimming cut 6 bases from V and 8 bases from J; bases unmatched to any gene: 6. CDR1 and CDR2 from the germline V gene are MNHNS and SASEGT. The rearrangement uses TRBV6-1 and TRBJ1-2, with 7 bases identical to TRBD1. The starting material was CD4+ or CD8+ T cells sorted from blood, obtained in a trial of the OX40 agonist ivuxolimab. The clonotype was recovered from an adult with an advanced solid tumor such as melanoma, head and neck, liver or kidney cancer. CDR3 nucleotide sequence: TGTGCCAGCAGGGCGACAGGGACGGGCTACACCTTC. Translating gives CASRATGTGYTF.